One sample yielded the 24 T cell receptor beta chains listed below, sequenced in a study of CD8 T cells in Susac syndrome. Random hexamers were used to reverse transcribe an amount of about 0.45 to 1 ug RNA. A single record per CDR3 protein comes from TCRdb applying MiXCR to the immunoSEQ multiplex PCR reads. The table lists approximately 100,000 distinct CDR3 sequences, about nine tenths of them singletons. Sequences were obtained from CD4+ T cells from PBMCs. The receptors here all came from a human donor in good health.

This clonotype showed up just a few times. CDR3 nucleotide sequence: TGTGCCAGCAGCTTAGGGGATGAAGCTTTCTTT. Translated, it gives CASSLGDEAFF. The chain couples TRBV7-9 to TRBJ1-1; D remains unclear. CDR3 size: 11 residues. V lost 1 base and J lost 7, with 4 bases in between. Germline CDR1 is SEHNR and CDR2 is FQNEAQ (reference sequence).

The chain is built from TRBV23-1 and TRBJ1-2; D unclear. TRBV23-1 is classed as an ORF, of uncertain function. V lost 7 bases, J lost 6 bases, and 12 bases lay in between. This CDR3 contains 12 residues. CDR3 bases: TGCGCCAGCACTCCAGTCGTTGATGGCTACACCTTC. Translating gives CASTPVVDGYTF.

The CDR3 loop reads CASSEDRGDTEAFF. In DNA form, the CDR3 reads TGTGCCAGCAGTGAAGACAGGGGGGACACTGAAGCTTTCTTT. V is TRBV6-1 and J is TRBJ1-1; 8 bases align to TRBD1. With 1 base clipped from V and 3 bases from J, the junction kept 1 base outside the gene matches. The CDR3 consists of 14 residues. CDR1 MNHNS and CDR2 SASEGT come from the germline V gene.

This chain joins TRBV6-2 or TRBV6-3 and TRBJ2-4, with TRBD2 identical over 9 bases. The V gene end was trimmed by 5 bases and the J gene end by 0 bases; junction bases not matched to a gene: 11. Germline lookup yields CDR1 MNHEY and CDR2 SVGEGT. The CDR3 runs to 18 residues. This CDR3 is CASSPRVAGVLAKNIQYF. In DNA, the CDR3 is TGTGCCAGCAGTCCCCGAGTAGCGGGAGTACTAGCCAAAAACATTCAGTACTTC.

Here the CDR3 reads CAAGSLGEQFF. The CDR3 nucleotides are TGTGCCGCCGGGTCGCTCGGTGAGCAGTTCTTC. This chain links TRBV7-9 with TRBJ2-1; D uncertain. The V end lost 11 bases, the J end lost 9 bases, and 14 bases lay between the germline ends. CDR1 SEHNR and CDR2 FQNEAQ come from the germline V gene (reference sequence). The CDR3 totals 11 residues. The full variable domain, with the rest looked up from reference TRBV7-9 and TRBJ2-1, is DTGVSQNPRHKITKRGQNVTFRCDPISEHNRLYWYRQTLGQGPEFLTYFQNEAQLEKSRLLSDRFSAERPKGSFSTLEIQRTEQGDSAMYLCAAGSLGEQFFGPGTRLTVL.

The chain carries TRBV5-6 and TRBJ2-1, with 9 bases identical to TRBD2. Unmatched junction bases numbered 6, after V lost 2 bases and J lost 6 bases. CDR3 size: 15 residues. CDR1 is SGHDT and CDR2 is YYEEEE in the germline V gene. The DNA for the CDR3 is TGTGCCAGCAGCTTTCATAGCGGGGGAGGCAATGAGCAGTTCTTC. Protein sequence: CASSFHSGGGNEQFF.

Concerning this clonotype itself: A junction boundary mismatches the germline segment, possibly from a read error. The rearrangement joins TRBV6-2 or TRBV6-3 to TRBJ1-1; 7 nucleotides align to TRBD1. The CDR3 spans 15 residues. CDR1 and CDR2 (germline): MNHEY, SVGEGT. The CDR3 sequence is CASKTTGVMNTETFF. The CDR3 bases are TGTGCCAGTAAAACAACAGGGGTCATGAACACTGAAACTTTCTTT.

DNA of the CDR3: TGTGCCAGCAGCCCCTACAGGGGGAGCACAGATACGCAGTATTTT. Its translation: CASSPYRGSTDTQYF. This sequence joins TRBV7-2 and TRBJ2-3; TRBD1 agrees at 8 bases. V shed 5 bases, J shed 0 bases, and the junction held 4 bases outside the gene matches. CDR3 size: 15 residues. Germline V gene sequence: CDR1 SGHTA, CDR2 FQGNSA.

The gene calls are TRBV14 and TRBJ1-2; possible D gene TRBD1, 6 bases. V was pared by 4 bases and J by 2 bases, with 8 bases between. Germline loops: CDR1 SGHDN, CDR2 FVKESK. This CDR3 has 13 amino acids. Written as DNA, the CDR3 is TGTGCCAGCAGCCCTACAGGGAACTATGGCTACACCTTC. This sequence encodes CASSPTGNYGYTF.

As concerns this clonotype: This likely comes from a read error, as the CDR3 has no conserved phenylalanine or tryptophan at its end. The rearrangement links TRBV29-1 to TRBJ2-7, with TRBD2 matching 10 bases. The CDR3 has 13 amino acids. The germline gives CDR1 SQVTM, CDR2 ANQGSEA. V lost 6 bases, J lost 2 bases, and 4 bases stayed unmatched. DNA for the CDR3: TGCAGCGTCCTTAGCGGGGGGACCTACGAGCAGTACTCC. Encoded protein: CSVLSGGTYEQYS.

This clonotype was seen only once. The V gene is TRBV12-3 or TRBV12-4, the J gene TRBJ2-2; 13 bases line up with TRBD2. The CDR3 is 16 amino acids. With 1 base clipped from V and 5 bases from J, the junction kept 1 base outside the gene matches. The CDR3 DNA follows: TGTGCCAGCAGTTTAGGGACTAGCGGGAGTACCGGGGAGCTGTTTTTT. Translating gives CASSLGTSGSTGELFF.

This chain connects TRBV4-2 to TRBJ2-7; weak D call: TRBD2 (6 bases). The V end was cut by 0 bases, the J end by 4 bases, with 16 bases between. Germline V gives CDR1 LGHNA, CDR2 YNFKEQ. The CDR3 totals 16 residues. The CDR3 region has the DNA TGTGCCAGCAGCCAAGATCCTCGCCAGGGAGGTTACGAGCAGTACTTC. Encoded protein: CASSQDPRQGGYEQYF.

The chain couples TRBV18 to TRBJ2-1; TRBD1 agrees at 8 bases. J was trimmed by 1 base and V by 3 bases; bases with no gene match: 2. This CDR3 comprises 15 residues. Looked up from germline, CDR1 is KGHSH and CDR2 is LQKENI. This CDR3 reads CASSPQGASYNEQFF. In DNA, the CDR3 is TGTGCCAGCTCACCCCAGGGGGCGTCCTACAATGAGCAGTTCTTC.

The V and J genes are TRBV19 and TRBJ2-1, with 14 nucleotides matching TRBD2. In germline, CDR1 is LNHDA, CDR2 SQIVND (reference sequence). This CDR3 region has 16 residues. V shed 4 bases and J 4 bases; nucleotides not matched to a gene: 3. The DNA for the CDR3 is TGTGCCAGTAGTAAAGGGACTAGCGGGAGTTACAATGAGCAGTTCTTC. Translated, it gives CASSKGTSGSYNEQFF.

This chain uses TRBV5-6 with TRBJ2-1; tentative D call: TRBD2 (5 bases). The V gene's germline CDR1 is SGHDT and CDR2 YYEEEE. V lost 3 bases and J 0 bases, leaving 10 bases between the germline ends. CDR3 length equals 15 residues. CDR3 residues: CASSYGLSSYNEQFF. CDR3 sequence (DNA): TGTGCCAGCAGCTATGGACTGTCCTCCTACAATGAGCAGTTCTTC. Drawing the rest from reference TRBV5-6 and TRBJ2-1, the complete variable domain is DAGVTQSPTHLIKTRGQQVTLRCSPKSGHDTVSWYQQALGQGPQFIFQYYEEEERQRGNFPDRFSGHQFPNYSSELNVNALLLGDSALYLCASSYGLSSYNEQFFGPGTRLTVL.

The chain employs TRBV16 and TRBJ2-7, with D perhaps given as TRBD1 or TRBD2 (5 bases each). The CDR3 consists of 14 residues. With 3 bases removed from V and 3 bases from J, the gap between germline ends came to 12 bases. CDR1 and CDR2 from the germline V gene are KGHSY and FQNENV. The CDR3 loop is CASSQEAGNYEQYF. The CDR3, as DNA: TGTGCCAGCAGCCAGGAGGCAGGGAACTACGAGCAGTACTTC.

The chain couples TRBV12-3 or TRBV12-4 to TRBJ1-2; D gene unclear. V lost 4 bases, J lost 1 base, and 7 bases lay in between. The CDR3 is made up of 13 amino acids. The CDR3 coding sequence is TGTGCCAGCAGTTCAAGTGTTAACTATGGCTACACCTTC. It codes for CASSSSVNYGYTF.

The chain couples TRBV5-1 to TRBJ1-3; D ambiguous. The CDR3 runs 15 residues. Looked up from germline, CDR1 is SGHRS and CDR2 is YFSETQ. Between the trimmed V and J ends, which lost 3 bases and 0 bases, there was a span of 10 bases. The CDR3 nucleotides are TGCGCCAGCAGCTCGGACGGTAGCTCTGGAAACACCATATATTTT. This translates into CASSSDGSSGNTIYF.

The chain is built from TRBV29-1 and TRBJ2-1; 16 bases map to TRBD2. Germline lookup yields CDR1 SQVTM and CDR2 ANQGSEA. The CDR3 runs to 14 residues. Unmatched junction bases numbered 6, after V lost 6 bases and J lost 10 bases. In nucleotides, the CDR3 is TGCAGCGTCCCGGGACTAGCGGGGGGGTTGGAGCAGTTCTTC. Its protein product is CSVPGLAGGLEQFF.

The rearrangement joins TRBV2 to TRBJ2-7, with no clear D. V lost 7 bases and J 0 bases, leaving 13 bases between the germline ends. CDR3 size: 14 residues. Germline loops: CDR1 SNHLY, CDR2 FYNNEI. In nucleotides, the CDR3 is TGTGCCAGCAAGGTCGGCGTCAGCTCCTACGAGCAGTACTTC. Amino acid sequence: CASKVGVSSYEQYF. The full variable domain, with the rest looked up from reference TRBV2 and TRBJ2-7, is EPEVTQTPSHQVTQMGQEVILRCVPISNHLYFYWYRQILGQKVEFLVSFYNNEISEKSEIFDDQFSVERPDGSNFTLKIRSTKLEDSAMYFCASKVGVSSYEQYFGPGTRLTVT.

This clonotype has just one count. The CDR3 spells CASSPTTGAYEQYF. The CDR3 DNA follows: TGTGCCAGCAGCCCAACAACAGGGGCCTACGAGCAGTACTTC. The genes are TRBV7-9 and TRBJ2-7, with TRBD1 matching 7 bases. This CDR3 has 14 amino acids. Germline CDR1 SEHNR, CDR2 FQNEAQ (reference sequence). After removal of 5 bases from V and 2 bases from J, the junction contained 6 bases not matched to a gene.

The V gene is TRBV2, the J gene TRBJ2-3, with D tentatively TRBD1 (7 bases). The V end lost 6 bases, the J end lost 4 bases, and 29 bases lay between the germline ends. The CDR3 is 19 amino acids. Germline V gives CDR1 SNHLY, CDR2 FYNNEI. The CDR3, as DNA: TGTGCCAGCAGCTTTCTTAGGATTACGGGACAGCCGGGGGCAGATACGCAGTATTTT. Translated, it gives CASSFLRITGQPGADTQYF. Full variable domain (outside the CDR3, taken from reference TRBV2 and TRBJ2-3): EPEVTQTPSHQVTQMGQEVILRCVPISNHLYFYWYRQILGQKVEFLVSFYNNEISEKSEIFDDQFSVERPDGSNFTLKIRSTKLEDSAMYFCASSFLRITGQPGADTQYFGPGTRLTVL.

This clonotype was seen a single time. The V call is TRBV7-9, the J call TRBJ2-6; 8 bases fit TRBD1. V shed 11 bases, J shed 3 bases, and the junction held 15 bases outside the gene matches. The CDR3 runs to 17 residues. Germline lookup yields CDR1 SEHNR and CDR2 FQNEAQ (reference sequence). CDR3 amino acids: CAPSAGRGQVGANVLTF. As DNA, the CDR3 is TGTGCCCCCTCTGCGGGCAGGGGGCAGGTTGGGGCCAACGTCCTGACTTTC.

The chain is built from TRBV29-1 and TRBJ2-7, with D uncertain. Trimming stripped 1 base from V and 10 bases from J, with 11 bases between. The CDR3 length is 11 residues. Germline values: CDR1 SQVTM, CDR2 ANQGSEA. CDR3 sequence reads: CSVEVGQQQYF. CDR3 nucleotides: TGCAGCGTTGAAGTTGGGCAACAACAGTACTTC.